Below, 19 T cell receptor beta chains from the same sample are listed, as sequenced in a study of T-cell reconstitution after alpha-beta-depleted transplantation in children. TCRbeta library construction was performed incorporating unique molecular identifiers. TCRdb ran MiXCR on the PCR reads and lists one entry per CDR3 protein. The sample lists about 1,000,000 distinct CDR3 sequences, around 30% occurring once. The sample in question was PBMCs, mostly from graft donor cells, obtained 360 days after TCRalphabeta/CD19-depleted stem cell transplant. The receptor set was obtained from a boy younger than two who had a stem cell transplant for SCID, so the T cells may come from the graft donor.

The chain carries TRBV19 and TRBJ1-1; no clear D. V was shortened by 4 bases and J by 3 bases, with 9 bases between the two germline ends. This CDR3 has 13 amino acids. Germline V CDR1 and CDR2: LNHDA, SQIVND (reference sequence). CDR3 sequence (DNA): TGTGCCAGTAGTAGTCCTGGGGACACTGAAGCTTTCTTT. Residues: CASSSPGDTEAFF.

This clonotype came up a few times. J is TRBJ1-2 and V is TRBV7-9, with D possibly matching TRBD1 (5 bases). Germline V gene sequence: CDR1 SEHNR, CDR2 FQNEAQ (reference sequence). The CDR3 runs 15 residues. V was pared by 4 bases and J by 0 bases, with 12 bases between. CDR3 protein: CASSSPQGTNYGYTF. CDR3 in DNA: TGTGCCAGCAGCTCCCCGCAGGGAACTAACTATGGCTACACCTTC.

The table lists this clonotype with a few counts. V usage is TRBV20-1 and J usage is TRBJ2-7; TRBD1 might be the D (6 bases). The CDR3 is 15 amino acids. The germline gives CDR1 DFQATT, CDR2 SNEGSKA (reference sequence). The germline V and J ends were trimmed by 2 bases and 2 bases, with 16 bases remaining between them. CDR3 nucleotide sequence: TGCAGTGCTAGATCGGGACAAATAGACGCCTACGAGCAGTACTTC. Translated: CSARSGQIDAYEQYF.

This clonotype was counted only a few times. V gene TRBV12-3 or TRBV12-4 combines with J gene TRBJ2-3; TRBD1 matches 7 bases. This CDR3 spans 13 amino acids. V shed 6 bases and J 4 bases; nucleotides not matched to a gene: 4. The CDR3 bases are TGTGCCAGCAGGGGACAGATTTCAGATACGCAGTATTTT. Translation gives CASRGQISDTQYF.

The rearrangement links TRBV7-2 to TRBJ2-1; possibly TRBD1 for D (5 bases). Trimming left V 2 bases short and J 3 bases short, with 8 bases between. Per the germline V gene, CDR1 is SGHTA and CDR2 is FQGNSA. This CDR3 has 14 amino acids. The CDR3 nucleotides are TGTGCCAGCAGCTTAAGACAGAACTACAATGAGCAGTTCTTC. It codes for CASSLRQNYNEQFF.

This chain's CDR3 is CSAPRGRTLAGGLHEQFF. For the CDR3, the DNA is TGCAGTGCCCCCAGGGGCCGGACACTAGCGGGGGGCCTCCATGAGCAGTTCTTC. The chain joins TRBV20-1 to TRBJ2-1, with 12 positions matching TRBD2. V shed 6 bases and J 8 bases; nucleotides not matched to a gene: 20. In germline, CDR1 is DFQATT, CDR2 SNEGSKA (reference sequence). The CDR3 sequence is 18 residues long.

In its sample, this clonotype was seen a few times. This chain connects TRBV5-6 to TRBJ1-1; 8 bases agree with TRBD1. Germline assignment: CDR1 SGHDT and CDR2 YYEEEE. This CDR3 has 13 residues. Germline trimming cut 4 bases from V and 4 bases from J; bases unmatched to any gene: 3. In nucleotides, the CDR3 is TGTGCCAGCAGCGATACAGGGGGCACTGAAGCTTTCTTT. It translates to CASSDTGGTEAFF. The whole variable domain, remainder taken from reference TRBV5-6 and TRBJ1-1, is DAGVTQSPTHLIKTRGQQVTLRCSPKSGHDTVSWYQQALGQGPQFIFQYYEEEERQRGNFPDRFSGHQFPNYSSELNVNALLLGDSALYLCASSDTGGTEAFFGQGTRLTVV.

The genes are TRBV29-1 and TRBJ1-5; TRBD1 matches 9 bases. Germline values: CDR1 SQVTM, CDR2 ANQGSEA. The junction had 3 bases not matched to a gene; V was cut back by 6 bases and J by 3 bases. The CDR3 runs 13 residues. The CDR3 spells CSVGTGPNQPQHF. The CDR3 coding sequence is TGCAGCGTGGGGACAGGGCCCAATCAGCCCCAGCATTTT.

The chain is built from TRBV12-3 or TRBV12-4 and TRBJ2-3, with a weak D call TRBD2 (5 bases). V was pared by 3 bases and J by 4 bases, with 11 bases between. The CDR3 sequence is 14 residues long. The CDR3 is CASSFRGFADTQYF. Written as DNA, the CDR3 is TGTGCCAGCAGTTTTAGAGGGTTCGCAGATACGCAGTATTTT.

The CDR3 sequence: CASRGDPGETQYF. In DNA form, the CDR3 reads TGTGCCAGCAGGGGGGACCCTGGAGAGACCCAGTACTTC. The V and J genes are TRBV11-2 and TRBJ2-5; the D call may be TRBD1 or TRBD2 (5 bases each). V shed 6 bases and J shed 4 bases, with 12 bases lying between them. Germline V gene sequence: CDR1 SGHAT, CDR2 FQNNGV. The CDR3 has 13 amino acids.

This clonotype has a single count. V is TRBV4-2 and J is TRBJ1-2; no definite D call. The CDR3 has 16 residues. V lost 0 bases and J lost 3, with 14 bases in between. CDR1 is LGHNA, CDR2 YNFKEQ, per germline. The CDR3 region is CASSQERGADHYGYTF. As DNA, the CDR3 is TGTGCCAGCAGCCAAGAGAGAGGAGCAGATCACTATGGCTACACCTTC.

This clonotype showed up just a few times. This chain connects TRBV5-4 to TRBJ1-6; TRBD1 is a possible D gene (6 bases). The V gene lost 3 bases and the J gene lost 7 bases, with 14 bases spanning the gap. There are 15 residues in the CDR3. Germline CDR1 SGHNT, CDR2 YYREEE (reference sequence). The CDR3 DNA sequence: TGTGCCAGCAGCTCGGGCGGACAGTGGAATTCACCCCTCCACTTT. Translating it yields CASSSGGQWNSPLHF.

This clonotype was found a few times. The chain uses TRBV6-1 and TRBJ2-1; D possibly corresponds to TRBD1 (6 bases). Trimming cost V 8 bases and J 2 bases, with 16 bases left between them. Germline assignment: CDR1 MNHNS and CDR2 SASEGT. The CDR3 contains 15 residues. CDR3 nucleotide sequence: TGTGCCAGCGGGCCGTGGGGGACAACCTACAATGAGCAGTTCTTC. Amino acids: CASGPWGTTYNEQFF.

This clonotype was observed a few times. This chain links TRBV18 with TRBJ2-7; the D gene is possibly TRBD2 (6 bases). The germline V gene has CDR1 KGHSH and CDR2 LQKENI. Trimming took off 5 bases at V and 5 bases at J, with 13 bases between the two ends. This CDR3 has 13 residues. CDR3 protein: CASSRTNRNEQYF. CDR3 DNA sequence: TGTGCCAGCTCAAGGACTAATCGGAACGAGCAGTACTTC.

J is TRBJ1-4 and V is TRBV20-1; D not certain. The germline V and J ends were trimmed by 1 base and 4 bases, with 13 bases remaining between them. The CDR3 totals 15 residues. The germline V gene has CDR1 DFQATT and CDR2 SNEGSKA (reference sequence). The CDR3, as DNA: TGCAGTGCTAGAGTTTGGACGGCGGATAATGAAAAACTGTTTTTT. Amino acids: CSARVWTADNEKLFF.

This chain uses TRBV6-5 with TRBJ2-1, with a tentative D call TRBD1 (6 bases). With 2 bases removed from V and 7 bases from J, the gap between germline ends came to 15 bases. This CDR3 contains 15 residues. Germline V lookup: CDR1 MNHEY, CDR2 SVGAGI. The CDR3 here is CASSYARGVRNEQFF. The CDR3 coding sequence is TGTGCCAGCAGTTACGCCAGGGGAGTGAGGAATGAGCAGTTCTTC.

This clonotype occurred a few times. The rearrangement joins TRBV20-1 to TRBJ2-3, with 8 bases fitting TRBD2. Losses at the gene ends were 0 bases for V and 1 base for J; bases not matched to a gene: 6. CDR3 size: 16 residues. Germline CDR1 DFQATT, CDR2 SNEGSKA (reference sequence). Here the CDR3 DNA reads TGCAGTGCTAGAGACCCCATTAGCGGGGGCACAGATACGCAGTATTTT. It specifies CSARDPISGGTDTQYF.

The CDR3 protein is CASSRIFGSKNIQYF. For the CDR3, the DNA is TGTGCCAGTAGTAGGATTTTTGGGTCCAAAAACATTCAGTACTTC. The rearrangement links TRBV19 to TRBJ2-4; D unresolved. Trimming stripped 4 bases from V and 2 bases from J, with 12 bases between. Germline CDR1 LNHDA, CDR2 SQIVND (reference sequence). CDR3 length equals 15 residues. The full variable domain, completed using reference TRBV19 and TRBJ2-4, is DGGITQSPKYLFRKEGQNVTLSCEQNLNHDAMYWYRQDPGQGLRLIYYSQIVNDFQKGDIAEGYSVSREKKESFPLTVTSAQKNPTAFYLCASSRIFGSKNIQYFGAGTRLSVL.

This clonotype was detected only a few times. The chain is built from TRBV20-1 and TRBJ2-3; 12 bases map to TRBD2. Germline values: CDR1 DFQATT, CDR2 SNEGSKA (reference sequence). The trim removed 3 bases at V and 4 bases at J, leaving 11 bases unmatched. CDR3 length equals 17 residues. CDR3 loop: CSASWSSGGAGPDTQYF. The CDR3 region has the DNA TGCAGTGCTAGTTGGTCTAGCGGGGGGGCTGGCCCAGATACGCAGTATTTT.